The 29 T cell receptor beta chains below all came from one sample that was sequenced in a study of OX40 agonist ivuxolimab in advanced cancers. Libraries were prepared by immunoSEQ multiplex PCR; TCRdb keeps only in-frame clonotypes and omits some of them. Counted here are 60,000 to 85,000 clones, 92% occurring once; the ten biggest clones make up about 9.4%. This sample comprised CD4+ or CD8+ T cells sorted from blood, obtained in a trial of the OX40 agonist ivuxolimab. These receptors all stem from an adult with an advanced solid tumor such as melanoma, head and neck, liver or kidney cancer.

This chain links TRBV27 with TRBJ2-7, with TRBD1 matching over 10 bases. The junction had 12 bases not matched to a gene; V was cut back by 3 bases and J by 4 bases. Germline loops: CDR1 MNHEY, CDR2 SMNVEV (reference sequence). This CDR3 is built from 17 residues. The CDR3 here is CASSFGGATGGGYEQYF. In DNA, the CDR3 is TGTGCCAGCAGTTTCGGGGGAGCGACAGGGGGCGGGTACGAGCAGTACTTC.

The chain joins TRBV5-1 to TRBJ2-2; the D gene is possibly TRBD1 (5 bases). Per the germline V gene, CDR1 is SGHRS and CDR2 is YFSETQ. The germline V and J ends were trimmed by 6 bases and 6 bases, with 12 bases remaining between them. The CDR3 extends over 13 amino acids. The CDR3 protein is CASTIQGSGELFF. The CDR3 DNA is TGCGCCAGCACCATCCAGGGTTCCGGGGAGCTGTTTTTT.

CDR3 in amino acids: CASSQVPGTQPQHF. The CDR3 region has the DNA TGCGCCAGCAGCCAAGTTCCAGGGACCCAGCCCCAGCATTTT. This chain connects TRBV4-3 to TRBJ1-5, with D perhaps matching TRBD1 (5 bases). Trimming pared 1 base from V and 7 bases from J, leaving 11 bases between. Germline CDR1 LGHNA, CDR2 YSLEER. The CDR3 is 14 residues long.

The chain recombines TRBV6-1 with TRBJ2-7; D perhaps matches TRBD2 (6 bases). The V and J ends lost 3 bases and 2 bases respectively, with 11 bases between them. CDR3 length equals 14 residues. The V gene's germline CDR1 is MNHNS and CDR2 SASEGT. In nucleotides, the CDR3 is TGTGCCAGCAGTGAGGGAGGTGGAACCTACGAGCAGTACTTC. Protein product: CASSEGGGTYEQYF.

With respect to this clone: Other DNA sequences within the sample encode an identical CDR3. The chain couples TRBV19 to TRBJ2-7; 9 nucleotides line up with TRBD1. The CDR3 consists of 14 residues. The germline V gene has CDR1 LNHDA and CDR2 SQIVND (reference sequence). The ends lost 6 bases at V and 3 bases at J; junction bases unmatched: 6. CDR3 in amino acids: CASSPGQGIYEQYF. In DNA, the CDR3 is TGTGCCAGTAGCCCGGGACAGGGCATCTACGAGCAGTACTTC.

The V and J genes are TRBV11-2 and TRBJ2-7; 12 bases are shared with TRBD1. This CDR3 is 16 amino acids long. The V gene end was trimmed by 6 bases and the J gene end by 4 bases; junction bases not matched to a gene: 10. Germline-derived CDR1 and CDR2 are SGHAT and FQNNGV. The CDR3 DNA reads as TGTGCCAGCAGAACTACTGAGGGACAGGGGGCTTACGAGCAGTACTTC. This encodes CASRTTEGQGAYEQYF.

The chain recombines TRBV6-5 with TRBJ1-1; the match to TRBD1 covers 7 bases. Germline V gene sequence: CDR1 MNHEY, CDR2 SVGAGI. V was pared by 6 bases and J by 11 bases, with 6 bases of the junction left unmatched. CDR3 length: 11 residues. The CDR3 loop reads CASSSGTVAFF. The CDR3 DNA reads TGTGCCAGCAGCTCCGGGACAGTGGCTTTCTTT.

V usage is TRBV10-3 and J usage is TRBJ2-7; the match to TRBD1 covers 11 bases. This CDR3 is built from 14 residues. V lost 7 bases and J lost 6; bases outside the gene matches: 8. Germline CDR1 and CDR2: ENHRY and SYGVKD. DNA for the CDR3: TGTGCCATCACCACCTCCGGGACAGGGGGCGAGCAGTACTTC. As protein: CAITTSGTGGEQYF.

The CDR3 nucleotides read TGTGCCATCAGTGAGTCCTGGGTAGCGGGGGCCCGAACCGTCCTCACAGATACGCAGTATTTT. Protein product: CAISESWVAGARTVLTDTQYF. The chain combines TRBV10-3 with TRBJ2-3, with 9 positions matching TRBD2. Trimming removed 0 bases from V and 2 bases from J; junction bases left unmatched: 18. Germline V gene data show CDR1 as ENHRY and CDR2 as SYGVKD. The CDR3 spans 21 residues.

The chain recombines TRBV4-2 with TRBJ2-1, with 9 bases aligning to TRBD2. Trimming cost V 4 bases and J 3 bases; bases outside gene matches: 10. The CDR3 is made up of 17 amino acids. Germline V gene lookup returns CDR1 LGHNA and CDR2 YNFKEQ. The CDR3 nucleotides are TGTGCCAGCAGCCCTTTTAGCGGGGGCCAGGGCTACAATGAGCAGTTCTTC. This translates into CASSPFSGGQGYNEQFF.

The chain links TRBV7-9 to TRBJ2-3, with D maybe TRBD1 (6 bases). The CDR3 spans 16 residues. Trimming left V 5 bases short and J 2 bases short, with 17 bases between. Germline V gives CDR1 SEHNR, CDR2 FQNEAQ (reference sequence). The CDR3 region is CASSASPDRLTDTQYF. CDR3 in DNA: TGTGCCAGCAGCGCTTCTCCCGACAGGCTCACAGATACGCAGTATTTT.

The chain couples TRBV4-2 to TRBJ2-4, with 10 nucleotides matching TRBD2. The CDR3 consists of 15 residues. Germline assignment: CDR1 LGHNA and CDR2 YNFKEQ. The V gene end was trimmed by 4 bases and the J gene end by 8 bases; junction bases not matched to a gene: 8. CDR3 sequence reads: CASSPSSLAGDIQYF. CDR3 in DNA: TGTGCCAGCAGCCCCTCTTCCCTAGCGGGAGACATTCAGTACTTC.

This sequence joins TRBV11-2 and TRBJ2-7, with 13 bases that match TRBD2. CDR3 length: 19 residues. The V gene end was trimmed by 4 bases and the J gene end by 1 base; junction bases not matched to a gene: 13. Germline lookup yields CDR1 SGHAT and CDR2 FQNNGV. The CDR3 protein is CASSSRTSGGLRLSYEQYF. The CDR3 region has the DNA TGTGCCAGCAGCTCGAGGACTAGCGGGGGTCTCCGTCTTTCCTACGAGCAGTACTTC.

This chain links TRBV10-3 with TRBJ2-3, with D unclear. V dropped 3 bases and J dropped 4 bases, with 11 bases sitting between them. The germline V gene has CDR1 ENHRY and CDR2 SYGVKD. The CDR3 consists of 14 residues. CDR3 in amino acids: CAISDVGSADTQYF. CDR3 nucleotide sequence: TGTGCCATCAGTGACGTGGGTTCGGCAGATACGCAGTATTTT.

This clone was counted between two and nine times. The CDR3: CASSLRQSYEQYF. In nucleotides, the CDR3 is TGTGCCAGCAGCCTTCGACAGTCCTACGAGCAGTACTTC. The V gene is TRBV11-2, the J gene TRBJ2-7, with D possibly matching TRBD1 (5 bases). CDR3 length: 13 residues. The V end was cut by 5 bases, the J end by 1 base, with 9 bases between. Germline CDR1 and CDR2: SGHAT and FQNNGV.

The chain joins TRBV11-2 to TRBJ1-6; 7 bases map to TRBD1. This CDR3 has 16 amino acids. Germline V gene lookup returns CDR1 SGHAT and CDR2 FQNNGV. Trimming took 4 bases from V and 7 from J; bases not matched to a gene: 10. CDR3 nucleotide sequence: TGTGCCAGCAGCTCCCACCTGGCCAGGGGGAATTCACCCCTCCACTTT. The encoded protein is CASSSHLARGNSPLHF.

CDR3 nucleotide sequence: TGCAGCGTTGAGTCAGGGGCTGGTGGCTACACCTTC. Translating it yields CSVESGAGGYTF. The chain couples TRBV29-1 to TRBJ1-2, with D perhaps matching TRBD1 (6 bases). Germline V gene lookup returns CDR1 SQVTM and CDR2 ANQGSEA. Trimming pared 3 bases from V and 7 bases from J, leaving 12 bases between. CDR3 size: 12 residues.

This clone was seen only a few times. The CDR3, as DNA: TGTGCCAGCAGTCGGCGACTAGCGGGGGGCCAGACCATGGATACGCAGTATTTT. Translating gives CASSRRLAGGQTMDTQYF. The chain uses TRBV5-4 and TRBJ2-3; the match to TRBD2 covers 13 bases. V lost 5 bases to trimming and J lost 6 bases; unmatched junction nucleotides: 15. The CDR3 sequence is 18 residues long. Germline-derived CDR1 and CDR2 are SGHNT and YYREEE (reference sequence).

The rearrangement uses TRBV7-8 and TRBJ2-6; TRBD1 is a possible D gene (5 bases). Germline V CDR1 and CDR2: SGHVS, FQNEAQ. V was pared by 3 bases and J by 0 bases, with 18 bases between. The CDR3 has 19 amino acids. The CDR3 region has the DNA TGTGCCAGCAGCTTCACACGACAGAAAACCATCTCTGGGGCCAACGTCCTGACTTTC. Residues: CASSFTRQKTISGANVLTF. The full variable domain, with the rest looked up from reference TRBV7-8 and TRBJ2-6, is GAGVSQSPRYKVAKRGQDVALRCDPISGHVSLFWYQQALGQGPEFLTYFQNEAQLDKSGLPSDRFFAERPEGSVSTLKIQRTQQEDSAVYLCASSFTRQKTISGANVLTFGAGSRLTVL.

The chain has TRBV5-1 and TRBJ1-2, with TRBD1 as a possible D gene (6 bases). This CDR3 spans 13 amino acids. Deletions cut 4 bases from V and 8 bases from J, with 15 bases between. Germline values: CDR1 SGHRS, CDR2 YFSETQ. CDR3 DNA sequence: TGCGCCAGCAGCATAAACAGGGAGAGGGGCTACACCTTC. Encoded protein: CASSINRERGYTF.

This sequence joins TRBV6-5 and TRBJ2-5, with D perhaps being TRBD1 or TRBD2 (6 bases each). The better agreement between TRBJ2-7 and the DNA end casts doubt on the J call. Germline assignment: CDR1 MNHEY and CDR2 SVGAGI. There are 14 residues in the CDR3. The CDR3 region has the DNA TGTGCCAGCAGTTACGGTCCGGGGGCAGCCGAGCAGTACTTC. It codes for CASSYGPGAAEQYF.

The chain has TRBV27 and TRBJ2-3; D unclear. Trimming stripped 4 bases from V and 2 bases from J, with 7 bases between. Looked up from germline, CDR1 is MNHEY and CDR2 is SMNVEV (reference sequence). The CDR3 runs to 13 residues. For the CDR3, the DNA is TGTGCCAGCAGTTACAAACACACAGATACGCAGTATTTT. The encoded protein is CASSYKHTDTQYF.

A note on this clone: This sample also contains other DNA sequences that code for the same CDR3. V is TRBV9 and J is TRBJ1-1; no reliable D call. The CDR3 has 13 amino acids. V was cut by 1 base and J by 5 bases, with 9 bases left in between. The germline CDR1 and CDR2 sequences are SGDLS and YYNGEE. Here the CDR3 DNA reads TGTGCCAGCAGCGTAACTGAGAATACTGAAGCTTTCTTT. Protein sequence: CASSVTENTEAFF.

Judged by abundance, this clone is medium-sized. Other DNA variants within this sample encode the same CDR3. This chain joins TRBV6-6 and TRBJ2-3; D is ambiguous. Looked up from germline, CDR1 is MNHNY and CDR2 is SVGAGI (reference sequence). With 6 bases removed from V and 0 bases from J, the gap between germline ends came to 10 bases. The CDR3 totals 14 residues. Here the CDR3 DNA reads TGTGCCAGCAGCCCCGACACTAGCACAGATACGCAGTATTTT. Protein product: CASSPDTSTDTQYF.

The chain joins TRBV9 to TRBJ2-3; D is uncertain. Germline values: CDR1 SGDLS, CDR2 YYNGEE. The CDR3 is made up of 14 amino acids. V shed 0 bases and J shed 4 bases, with 9 bases lying between them. CDR3 DNA sequence: TGTGCCAGCAGCGTAGGGGGTAACCCAGATACGCAGTATTTT. As protein: CASSVGGNPDTQYF.

The chain has TRBV7-9 and TRBJ2-3, with 10 nucleotides matching TRBD1. CDR3 size: 15 residues. Per germline, CDR1 SEHNR and CDR2 FQNEAQ (reference sequence). Unmatched junction bases numbered 5, after V lost 5 bases and J lost 3 bases. Here the CDR3 DNA reads TGTGCCAGCAGCCCCCAGGACAGGGGGACAGATACGCAGTATTTT. It is translated as CASSPQDRGTDTQYF.

CDR3 in amino acids: CASSYSAGAKSYEQYF. The CDR3 DNA sequence: TGTGCCAGCAGTTACTCGGCAGGGGCTAAGTCCTACGAGCAGTACTTC. The chain carries TRBV6-5 and TRBJ2-7, with TRBD1 as a possible D gene (6 bases). Per germline, CDR1 MNHEY and CDR2 SVGAGI. The CDR3 loop spans 16 amino acids. The V and J ends lost 0 bases and 1 base respectively, with 13 bases between them.

The V gene is TRBV7-6, the J gene TRBJ2-5, with 7 bases aligning to TRBD2. Unmatched junction bases numbered 4, after V lost 5 bases and J lost 1 base. Germline values: CDR1 SGHVS, CDR2 FNYEAQ. The CDR3 is 14 residues long. CDR3 sequence: CASSIERGQETQYF. As DNA, the CDR3 is TGTGCCAGCAGCATTGAGCGGGGCCAAGAGACCCAGTACTTC.

This rearrangement joins TRBV18 to TRBJ1-3; the match to TRBD1 covers 7 bases. The junction had 2 bases not matched to a gene; V was cut back by 0 bases and J by 0 bases. The CDR3 runs to 16 residues. The germline CDR1 and CDR2 sequences are KGHSH and LQKENI. The CDR3 loop is CASSPPDRISGNTIYF. DNA for the CDR3: TGTGCCAGCTCACCACCGGACAGGATCTCTGGAAACACCATATATTTT.